This TCR beta chain was identified during a study of blood T cell repertoires in COVID-19. Study in general: T cells, B-cell-depleted T cells, or PBMCs provided the cDNA or gDNA that served as material.

The V gene's germline CDR1 is LGHNA and CDR2 YNFKEQ. V shed 1 base and J shed 6 bases, with 18 bases lying between them. The CDR3 runs to 16 residues. As originally analysed: Amplification with reference gene primers provided the estimates of nucleated cell counts. Measured with immunoSEQ multiplex PCR; TCRdb has only the in-frame clones, and not every one. V, J and clone size derive from that table, while D and trimming were established from the DNA sequence. The table lists some 270,000 clones, over 75% of them singletons. The sample consisted of peripheral blood. V is TRBV4-2 and J is TRBJ1-2; D possibly corresponds to TRBD1 (6 bases). The receptor was isolated from a woman aged 70-85 years with acute or convalescent COVID-19. CDR3 in amino acids: CASSQATGGAVNGYTF. Here the CDR3 DNA reads TGTGCCAGCAGCCAAGCAACGGGGGGCGCGGTTAATGGCTACACCTTC.